Sequencing of this T cell receptor beta chain was carried out in a study of response to subunit inactivated influenza vaccine. Study-level findings and limits: Each seasonal influenza vaccination, the authors suggested, recruits few new T cells.

TCRdb re-derived calls from the RT-PCR reads in MiXCR, one entry per CDR3 protein. The data show 500,000 to 600,000 distinct CDR3 sequences, with 12% seen just once and roughly a tenth held by the top ten. Regarding this clonotype: Antigen unknown.

Germline V lookup: CDR1 MNHNS, CDR2 SASEGT. The CDR3 runs to 14 residues. Trimming removed 6 bases from V and 2 bases from J; junction bases left unmatched: 4. The material sequenced was PBMCs from blood, taken on the day of vaccination. The chain links TRBV6-1 to TRBJ1-3, with 7 bases identical to TRBD1. The receptor's source is a man over 45 who received an inactivated influenza vaccine. CDR3 DNA sequence: TGTGCCAGCAGCCACAGGGGTACTGGAAACACCATATATTTT. Translating gives CASSHRGTGNTIYF.